The TCR beta chain described here comes from a study of shared clonotypes between healthy human individuals. Study observations and caveats: Among four donors, roughly 5% of naive CD4 clonotypes were found in common. Memory subsets had estimated richness that was generally smaller than that of naive subsets.

Remarks on this clone: What it recognizes is unknown.

CD8 cells classed as naive were CD45RO-negative and positively selected for CCR7, excluding terminally differentiated effector memory CD45RA+ cells. The DNA input per sorted-subset replicate PCR was roughly 0.2 ug, corresponding to roughly 30,000 T cell genomes. Sequencing used immunoSEQ multiplex PCR; TCRdb keeps in-frame clones, though not all of them. The sample gives 750,000 to 1,000,000 clones, approximately 92% of which show up once; approximately 25% is in the top ten. V trimming: 1 base; J trimming: 6 bases; junction bases outside the gene matches: 5. CDR3 length equals 15 residues. Germline V gene data show CDR1 as GTSNPN and CDR2 as SVGIG (reference sequence).

The chain employs TRBV30 and TRBJ2-1, with TRBD2 matching 11 bases. This clonotype was sampled from a man aged 25-40 years in good health. The sequenced sample was naive CD8+ T cells sorted from blood. The CDR3 spells CAWSATSGTFNEQFF. CDR3 coding DNA: TGTGCCTGGAGTGCGACTAGCGGGACTTTCAATGAGCAGTTCTTC.